The 9 T cell receptor beta chains presented below share a single source sample, sequenced in a study of radiation and T cells in renal cell carcinoma. Specified time point: blood 4 weeks post-SBRT, at nephrectomy. The treatment denotes: 15 Gy SBRT to primary tumor, nephrectomy 4 weeks later. Using immunoSEQ multiplex PCR, the repertoire was profiled, and TCRdb retains in-frame clones only, with some absent. The sample includes around 99,000 clones, 84% of them seen just once. The input for sequencing was blood, taken from a patient whose treatment included radiotherapy and nephrectomy. Receptors originate from a man in his 60s with renal cell carcinoma.

This rearrangement joins TRBV7-8 to TRBJ1-2; no clear D. Germline CDR1 and CDR2: SGHVS and FQNEAQ. The CDR3 is made up of 13 amino acids. Trimming cost V 1 base and J 2 bases, with 5 bases left between them. The CDR3 sequence is CASSLGVNYGYTF. In DNA form, the CDR3 reads TGTGCCAGCAGCTTAGGGGTGAACTATGGCTACACCTTC.

This clone appeared a single time. The chain combines TRBV2 with TRBJ2-5; a possible D gene is TRBD1 (6 bases). V shed 1 base and J shed 2 bases, with 20 bases lying between them. This CDR3 is built from 18 residues. CDR1 and CDR2 (germline): SNHLY, FYNNEI. The DNA for the CDR3 is TGTGCCAGCAGTGAAGAAGAGCTGCACAGGGCGATACAAGAGACCCAGTACTTC. Protein product: CASSEEELHRAIQETQYF.

The sample holds one count of this clone. The chain uses TRBV18 and TRBJ2-3; 7 bases match TRBD1. CDR3 length equals 15 residues. Per germline, CDR1 KGHSH and CDR2 LQKENI. J was trimmed by 0 bases and V by 5 bases; bases with no gene match: 5. CDR3 DNA: TGTGCCAGCTCAAAAAGACAGGGAAGCACAGATACGCAGTATTTT. Translation: CASSKRQGSTDTQYF.

The rearrangement joins TRBV5-1 to TRBJ2-7, with D perhaps TRBD2 (6 bases). Germline CDR1 and CDR2: SGHRS and YFSETQ. There are 14 residues in the CDR3. The ends were cut back, 5 bases at V and 1 base at J, with 13 bases in the middle. The CDR3 is CASRREEGSYEQYF. For the CDR3, the DNA is TGCGCCAGCAGGAGAGAGGAGGGGTCCTACGAGCAGTACTTC.

The chain recombines TRBV7-2 with TRBJ2-5, with TRBD2 identical over 7 bases. The J call is in doubt because the DNA end fits TRBJ2-7 better. The germline V gene has CDR1 SGHTA and CDR2 FQGNSA. The length of the CDR3 is 15 residues. As DNA, the CDR3 is TGTGCCAGCAGCCTATCAGCGGGATGGTCCTACGAGCAGTACTTC. This codes for CASSLSAGWSYEQYF.

In this sample, this clone turned up a few times. The chain uses TRBV10-2 and TRBJ2-5; 8 nucleotides align to TRBD2. The CDR3 covers 14 residues. Trimming at V came to 0 bases and at J to 5 bases, leaving 2 bases not matched to a gene. Per germline, CDR1 WSHSY and CDR2 SAAADI. The CDR3 spells CASSESTGGETQYF. The CDR3 DNA reads as TGCGCCAGCAGTGAGTCGACGGGGGGGGAGACCCAGTACTTC.

This chain joins TRBV7-9 and TRBJ1-1; D is unclear. The length of the CDR3 is 16 residues. With 6 bases removed from V and 0 bases from J, the gap between germline ends came to 17 bases. Looked up from germline, CDR1 is SEHNR and CDR2 is FQNEAQ (reference sequence). The CDR3 spells CASRSDTRGMNTEAFF. DNA of the CDR3: TGTGCCAGCAGATCAGACACTAGAGGTATGAACACTGAAGCTTTCTTT.

V usage is TRBV19 and J usage is TRBJ1-2; tentative D call: TRBD1 (5 bases). Trimming shortened V by 6 bases and J by 2 bases, and 10 bases separated the two germline ends. This CDR3 is built from 13 residues. Germline CDR1 and CDR2: LNHDA and SQIVND (reference sequence). In nucleotides, the CDR3 is TGTGCCAGTAGGAAACAGGAAAACTATGGCTACACCTTC. Its protein product is CASRKQENYGYTF.

This clone was observed a few times. CDR3 in amino acids: CASSLGIGRPEAETQYF. The CDR3, as DNA: TGTGCCAGCAGCTTGGGAATCGGGAGGCCCGAAGCAGAGACCCAGTACTTC. This sequence joins TRBV5-4 and TRBJ2-5; 7 bases fit TRBD2. The CDR3 has 17 residues. The germline V gene encodes CDR1 SGHNT and CDR2 YYREEE (reference sequence). The V segment lost 0 bases and the J segment 4 bases; nucleotides outside the gene matches: 12.